Listed here is a single TCR beta chain. No antigen is known for it. The study ran its PCR with 60 Vbeta and 13 Jbeta primers. In the original processing: In a later analysis, the count reached some 75 million unique TCR beta chains, with approximately 11 million shared. Libraries were prepared by immunoSEQ multiplex PCR; TCRdb keeps only in-frame clonotypes and omits some of them. The V and J calls and the clone size are those of that table, but D and trimming were determined from the DNA. The sample gives about 190,000 clones, about 80% of which show up once; roughly 3.1% is in the top ten. The data were taken from a study of cytomegalovirus exposure and HLA in healthy donors. General observations from the study: For most TCR beta V segments, an earlier analysis put the productive rate at about 90% or about 30% of the time. Researchers reported in a later analysis that a missense DCLRE1C variant was tied to TCR beta V- and J-gene trimming.

The CDR3 is 15 amino acids. Trimming took off 5 bases at V and 6 bases at J, with 17 bases between the two ends. The germline gives CDR1 MNHEY, CDR2 SMNVEV (reference sequence). Sample: PBMCs. This chain joins TRBV27 and TRBJ1-5; D call uncertain. This sequence was found in a man aged 35-49 years in good health and CMV-seropositive. The CDR3 nucleotides are TGTGCCAGCAGTCCGGGAATAGGGAGGGCTCAGCCCCAGCATTTT. Amino acid sequence: CASSPGIGRAQPQHF.